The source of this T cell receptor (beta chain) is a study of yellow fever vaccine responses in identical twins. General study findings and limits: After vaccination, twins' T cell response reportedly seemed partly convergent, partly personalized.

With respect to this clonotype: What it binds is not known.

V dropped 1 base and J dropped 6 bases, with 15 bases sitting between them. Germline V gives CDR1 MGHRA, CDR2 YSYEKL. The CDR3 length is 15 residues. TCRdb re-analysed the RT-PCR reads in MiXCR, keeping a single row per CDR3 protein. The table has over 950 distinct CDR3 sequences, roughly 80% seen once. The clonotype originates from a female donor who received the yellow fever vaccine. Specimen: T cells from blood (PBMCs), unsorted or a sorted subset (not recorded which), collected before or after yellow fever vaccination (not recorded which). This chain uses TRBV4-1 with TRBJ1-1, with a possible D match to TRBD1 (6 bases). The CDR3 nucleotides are TGCGCCAGCAGCCAAGGCTGGGGGGCGAGCTCTGAAGCTTTCTTT. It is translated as CASSQGWGASSEAFF.